The 9 T cell receptor beta chains listed next were all sequenced from one sample in a study of cytomegalovirus exposure and HLA in healthy donors. A multiplex PCR was run with 60 Vbeta primers and 13 Jbeta primers. Data came from immunoSEQ multiplex PCR; TCRdb stores just in-frame clones and leaves some out. The sample lists about 69,000 clones, 76% seen once, with roughly 3% in the top ten. Sequenced: PBMCs. The receptors were sampled from a man younger than 30 in good health and CMV-seronegative.

This clone was seen only a few times. The rearrangement links TRBV14 to TRBJ1-6; 8 bases fit TRBD1. This CDR3 is built from 14 residues. V shed 1 base, J shed 7 bases, and the junction held 0 bases outside the gene matches. Germline assignment: CDR1 SGHDN and CDR2 FVKESK. The CDR3 is CASSQGQGNSPLHF. As DNA, the CDR3 is TGTGCCAGCAGCCAAGGACAGGGGAATTCACCCCTCCACTTT.

V and J are TRBV9 and TRBJ2-3; TRBD2 matches 8 bases. V trimming: 4 bases; J trimming: 0 bases; junction bases outside the gene matches: 4. Germline V gene sequence: CDR1 SGDLS, CDR2 YYNGEE. This CDR3 is 15 amino acids long. This CDR3 is CASSLVAGSTDTQYF. In DNA form, the CDR3 reads TGTGCCAGCAGCCTTGTAGCGGGGAGCACAGATACGCAGTATTTT.

The genes are TRBV19 and TRBJ2-1; TRBD1 matches at 7 bases. The CDR3 runs 16 residues. With V trimmed by 4 bases and J by 6 bases, 12 bases remained unmatched. In germline, CDR1 is LNHDA, CDR2 SQIVND (reference sequence). The CDR3 DNA is TGTGCCAGTAGTAGTGACCGGGACAGCGCGGGCAATGAGCAGTTCTTC. Translated: CASSSDRDSAGNEQFF.

The V call is TRBV7-9, the J call TRBJ1-2; TRBD1 might be the D (5 bases). The CDR3 consists of 14 residues. The germline V gene encodes CDR1 SEHNR and CDR2 FQNEAQ (reference sequence). With 4 bases removed from V and 9 bases from J, the gap between germline ends came to 18 bases. The CDR3 DNA follows: TGTGCCAGCAGCTCGGGGGGGATTCATAATAGCTACACCTTC. It is translated as CASSSGGIHNSYTF.

The rearrangement uses TRBV5-4 and TRBJ2-5, with D perhaps matching TRBD2 (7 bases). Germline CDR1 SGHNT, CDR2 YYREEE (reference sequence). Trimming took off 0 bases at V and 5 bases at J, with 17 bases between the two ends. CDR3 length: 16 residues. CDR3 sequence: CASSLATGTGRETQYF. The CDR3 DNA follows: TGTGCCAGCAGCTTGGCCACAGGGACCGGGAGGGAGACCCAGTACTTC.

This clone came up a few times. The chain combines TRBV19 with TRBJ1-3, with 7 positions matching TRBD1. CDR1 LNHDA and CDR2 SQIVND come from the germline V gene (reference sequence). J was trimmed by 0 bases and V by 10 bases; bases with no gene match: 12. This CDR3 is 16 amino acids long. DNA for the CDR3: TGTGCCACCACCGGGACAGCGATTCTCTCTGGAAACACCATATATTTT. It is translated as CATTGTAILSGNTIYF.

CDR3 DNA: TGTGCCAGCAGCTTGGGCAGGGCCTCCTACGAGCAGTACTTC. Protein product: CASSLGRASYEQYF. The gene calls are TRBV5-4 and TRBJ2-7; weak D call: TRBD1 (5 bases). V gave up 0 bases and J gave up 0 bases, with 7 bases separating them. There are 14 residues in the CDR3. The V gene's germline CDR1 is SGHNT and CDR2 YYREEE (reference sequence).

This chain links TRBV2 with TRBJ2-1; 7 bases are a match to TRBD1. V lost 1 base and J lost 1; bases outside the gene matches: 10. The CDR3 totals 18 residues. Germline V gives CDR1 SNHLY, CDR2 FYNNEI. The CDR3 sequence is CASSEDYPGQTSYNEQFF. In nucleotides, the CDR3 is TGTGCCAGCAGTGAAGACTACCCGGGACAGACTTCCTACAATGAGCAGTTCTTC.

The rearrangement links TRBV7-9 to TRBJ1-1; tentatively, D is TRBD1 (6 bases). V lost 6 bases, J lost 4 bases, and 15 bases lay in between. CDR3 size: 14 residues. Germline loops: CDR1 SEHNR, CDR2 FQNEAQ (reference sequence). The CDR3 coding sequence is TGTGCCAGCAGTGCGCTTCAGGGGACCACTGAAGCTTTCTTT. Its translation: CASSALQGTTEAFF.